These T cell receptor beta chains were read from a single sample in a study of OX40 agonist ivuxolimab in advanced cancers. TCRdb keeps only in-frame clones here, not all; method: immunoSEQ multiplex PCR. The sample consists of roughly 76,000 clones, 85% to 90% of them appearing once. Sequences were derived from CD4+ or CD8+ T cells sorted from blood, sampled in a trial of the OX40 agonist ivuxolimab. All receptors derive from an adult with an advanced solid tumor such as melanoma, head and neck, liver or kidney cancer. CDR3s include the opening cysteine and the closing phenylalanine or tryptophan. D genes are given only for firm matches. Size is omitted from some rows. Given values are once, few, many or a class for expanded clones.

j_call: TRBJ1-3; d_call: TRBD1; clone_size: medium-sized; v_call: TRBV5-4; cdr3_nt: TGTGCCAGCAGCCCCCAAGGGGGCCAAAGGGACACCATATATTTT; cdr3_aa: CASSPQGGQRDTIYF
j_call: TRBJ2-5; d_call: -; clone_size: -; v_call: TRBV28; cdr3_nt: TGTGCCAGCAGCCCCAGGGGCGAGACCCAGTACTTC; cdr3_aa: CASSPRGETQYF
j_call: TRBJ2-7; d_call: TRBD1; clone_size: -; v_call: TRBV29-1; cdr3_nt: TGCAGCGTTAGACAGGGGGATAGCGAGCAGTACTTC; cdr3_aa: CSVRQGDSEQYF
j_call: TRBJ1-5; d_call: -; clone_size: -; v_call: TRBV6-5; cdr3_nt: TGTGCCAGCAGTTACTCGATAAAGGGACAGCCCCAGCATTTT; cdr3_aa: CASSYSIKGQPQHF
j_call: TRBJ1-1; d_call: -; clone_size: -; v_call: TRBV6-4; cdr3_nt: TGTGCCAGCAGCGTCGACTCGGGCACTGAAGCTTTCTTT; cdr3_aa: CASSVDSGTEAFF
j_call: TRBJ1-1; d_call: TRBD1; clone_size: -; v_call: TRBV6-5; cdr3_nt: TGTGCCATCACTCCTGGGACAGGCTCATATCCTTTCTTT; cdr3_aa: CAITPGTGSYPFF
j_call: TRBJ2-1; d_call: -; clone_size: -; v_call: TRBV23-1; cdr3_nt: TGCGCCAGCAGTCAATCGACGGGGGCTACTTTCAATGAGCAGTTCTTC; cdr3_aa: CASSQSTGATFNEQFF
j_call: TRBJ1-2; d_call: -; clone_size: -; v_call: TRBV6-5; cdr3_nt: TGTGCCAGCAGTTACATGGGTGGCTACACCTTC; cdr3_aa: CASSYMGGYTF
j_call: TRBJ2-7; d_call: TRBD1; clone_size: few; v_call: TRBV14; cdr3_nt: TGTGCCAGCAGCCAAGATCGGGGACAGGGAAACTCCTACGAGCAGTACTTC; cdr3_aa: CASSQDRGQGNSYEQYF
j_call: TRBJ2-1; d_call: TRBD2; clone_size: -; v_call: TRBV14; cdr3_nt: TGTGCCAGCAGCCCTATTTACGGGAATTTCCGACTAGCGGGCACCTACAATGAGCAGTTCTTC; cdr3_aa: CASSPIYGNFRLAGTYNEQFF
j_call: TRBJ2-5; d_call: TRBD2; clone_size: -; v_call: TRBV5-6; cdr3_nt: TGTGCCAGCAGTCTTACTAGCGGGGGTCGGGAGACCCAGTACTTC; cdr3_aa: CASSLTSGGRETQYF
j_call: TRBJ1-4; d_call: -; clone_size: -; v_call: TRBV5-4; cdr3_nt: TGTGCCAGCAGCTTCGGGAGAATTAATGAAAAACTGTTTTTT; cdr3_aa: CASSFGRINEKLFF
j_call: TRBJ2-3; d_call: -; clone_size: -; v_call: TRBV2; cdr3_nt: TGTGCCAGCAGTAGAGACAGCGCTGGAGATACGCAGTATTTT; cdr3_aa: CASSRDSAGDTQYF
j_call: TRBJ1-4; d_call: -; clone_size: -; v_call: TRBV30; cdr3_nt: TGTGCCTGGAGTGTCGTCGGAGTAAATGAAAAACTGTTTTTT; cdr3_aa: CAWSVVGVNEKLFF
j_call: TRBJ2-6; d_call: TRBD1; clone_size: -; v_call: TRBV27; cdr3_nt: TGTGCCAGCAGTTTATCTTACAGGGGACGGGCTGGGGCCAACGTCCTGACTTTC; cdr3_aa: CASSLSYRGRAGANVLTF
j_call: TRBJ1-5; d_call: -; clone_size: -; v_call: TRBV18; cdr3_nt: TGTGCCAGCTCACCCGGGTTGCAGCGCCAGCATTTT; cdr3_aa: CASSPGLQRQHF
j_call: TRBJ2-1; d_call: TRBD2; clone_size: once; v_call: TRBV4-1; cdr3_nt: TGCGCCAGCAGCGAGAGGACTAGCGGATACAATGAGCAGTTCTTC; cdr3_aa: CASSERTSGYNEQFF
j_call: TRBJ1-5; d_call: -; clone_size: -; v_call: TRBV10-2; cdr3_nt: TGCGCCAGCAGCGAGACTGTGAGCAATCAGCCCCAGCATTTT; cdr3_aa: CASSETVSNQPQHF
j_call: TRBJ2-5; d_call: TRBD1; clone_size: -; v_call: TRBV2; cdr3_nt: TGTGCCAGCCACCGGGACAGGGGGAAGGGTGGGGAGACCCAGTACTTC; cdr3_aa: CASHRDRGKGGETQYF
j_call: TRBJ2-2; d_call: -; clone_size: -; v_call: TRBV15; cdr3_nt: TGTGCCACCAGCCGGGTTCCCGGGGAGCTGTTTTTT; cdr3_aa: CATSRVPGELFF
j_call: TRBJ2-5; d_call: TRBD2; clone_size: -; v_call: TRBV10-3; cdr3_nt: TGTGCCATCAGGAAAATAGCGGGGAACCAAGAGACCCAGTACTTC; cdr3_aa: CAIRKIAGNQETQYF
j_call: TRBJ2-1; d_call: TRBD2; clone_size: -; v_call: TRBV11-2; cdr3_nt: TGTGCCAGCAGCTTAGGTAGACTAGCGGGAGGCAGCGAGCAGTTCTTC; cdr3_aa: CASSLGRLAGGSEQFF
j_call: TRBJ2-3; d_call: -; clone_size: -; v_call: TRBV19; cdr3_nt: TGTGCCAGTAGTATAGTACTTAGCTCCCTATACACAGATACGCAGTATTTT; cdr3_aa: CASSIVLSSLYTDTQYF
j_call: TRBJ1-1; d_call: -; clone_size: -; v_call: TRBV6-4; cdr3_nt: TGTGCCAGCAGTGACCTTGGGAAGGGGCCTGAAGCTTTCTTT; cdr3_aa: CASSDLGKGPEAFF
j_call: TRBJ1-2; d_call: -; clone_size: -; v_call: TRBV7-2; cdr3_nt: TGTGCCAGCAGCTCGGGACCGACCTACACCTTC; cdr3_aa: CASSSGPTYTF
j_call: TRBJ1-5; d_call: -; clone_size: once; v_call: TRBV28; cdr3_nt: TGTGCCAGCAGTTTAGGCAGAAGAAGGGAACAGCCCCAGCATTTT; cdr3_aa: CASSLGRRREQPQHF
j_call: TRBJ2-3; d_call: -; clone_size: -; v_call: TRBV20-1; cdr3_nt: TGCAGTGCTATTTATGCAGATACGCAGTATTTT; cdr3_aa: CSAIYADTQYF
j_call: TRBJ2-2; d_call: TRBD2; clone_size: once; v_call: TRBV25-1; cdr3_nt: TGTGCCAGCCGTACTAGCGGCGCGAACACCGGGGAGCTGTTTTTT; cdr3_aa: CASRTSGANTGELFF
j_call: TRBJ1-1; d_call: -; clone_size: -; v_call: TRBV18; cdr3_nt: TGTGCCAGCTGTTTCTTAATGAACACTGAAGCTTTCTTT; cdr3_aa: CASCFLMNTEAFF
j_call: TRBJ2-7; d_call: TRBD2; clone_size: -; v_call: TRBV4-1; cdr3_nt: TGCGCCAGCAGCCAAGTACTAGCGGGTTCACCCTACGAGCAGTACTTC; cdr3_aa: CASSQVLAGSPYEQYF
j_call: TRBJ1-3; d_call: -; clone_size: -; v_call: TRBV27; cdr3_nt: TGTGCCAGCAGTTTATCTACACCACCCTCTGGAAACACCATATATTTT; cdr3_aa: CASSLSTPPSGNTIYF
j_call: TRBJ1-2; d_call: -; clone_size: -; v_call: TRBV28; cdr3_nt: TGTGCCAGCAGCATTCAATATGGCTACACCTTC; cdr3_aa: CASSIQYGYTF
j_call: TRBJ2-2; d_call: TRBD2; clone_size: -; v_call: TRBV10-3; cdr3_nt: TGTGCCATCAGTTCAGGGACTAGCGGGTGGACCGGGGAGCTGTTTTTT; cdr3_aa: CAISSGTSGWTGELFF
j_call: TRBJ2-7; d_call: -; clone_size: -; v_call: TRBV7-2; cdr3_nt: TGTGCCAGCAGCTTAGCTAGCCGAGCGTACGAGCAGTACTTC; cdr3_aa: CASSLASRAYEQYF
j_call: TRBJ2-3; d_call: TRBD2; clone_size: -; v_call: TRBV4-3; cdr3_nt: TGCGCCAGCAGCCAAGATCTTGGGGGGGGGCAGTATTTT; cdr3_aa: CASSQDLGGGQYF
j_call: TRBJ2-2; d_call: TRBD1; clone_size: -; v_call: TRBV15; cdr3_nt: TGTGCCACCAAGAAACAGGGGTTGTACACCGGGGAGCTGTTTTTT; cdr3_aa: CATKKQGLYTGELFF
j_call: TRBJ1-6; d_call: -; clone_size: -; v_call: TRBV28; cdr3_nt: TGTGCCAGCAGTACAACGTCACCCCTCCACTTT; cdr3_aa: CASSTTSPLHF
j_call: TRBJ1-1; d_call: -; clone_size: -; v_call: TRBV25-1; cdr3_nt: TGTGCCAGCAGTGGCACAGGGCAGACTGAAGCTTTCTTT; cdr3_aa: CASSGTGQTEAFF
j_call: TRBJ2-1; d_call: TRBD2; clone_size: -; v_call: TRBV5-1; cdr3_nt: TGCGCCAGCAGCTTGCGTCTAGCGGGGGGCTACAATGAGCAGTTCTTC; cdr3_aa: CASSLRLAGGYNEQFF
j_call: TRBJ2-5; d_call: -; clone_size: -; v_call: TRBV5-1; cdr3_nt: TGCGCCAGCAGCTTGGCCCCAGGGGTTGAGACCCAGTACTTC; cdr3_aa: CASSLAPGVETQYF
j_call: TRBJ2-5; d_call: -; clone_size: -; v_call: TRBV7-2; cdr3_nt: TGTGCCAGCAGCGAGCAGGGTGAGCAGTACTTC; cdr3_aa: CASSEQGEQYF